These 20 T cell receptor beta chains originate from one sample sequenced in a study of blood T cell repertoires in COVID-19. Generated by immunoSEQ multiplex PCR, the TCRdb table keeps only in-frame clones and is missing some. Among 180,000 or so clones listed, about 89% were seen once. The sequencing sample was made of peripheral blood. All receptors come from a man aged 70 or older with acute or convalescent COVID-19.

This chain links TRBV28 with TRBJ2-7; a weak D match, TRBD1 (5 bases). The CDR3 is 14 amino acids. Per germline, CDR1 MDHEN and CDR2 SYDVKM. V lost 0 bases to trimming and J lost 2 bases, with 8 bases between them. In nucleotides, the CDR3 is TGTGCCAGCAGTTTATGGCAGGGCACCTACGAGCAGTACTTC. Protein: CASSLWQGTYEQYF.

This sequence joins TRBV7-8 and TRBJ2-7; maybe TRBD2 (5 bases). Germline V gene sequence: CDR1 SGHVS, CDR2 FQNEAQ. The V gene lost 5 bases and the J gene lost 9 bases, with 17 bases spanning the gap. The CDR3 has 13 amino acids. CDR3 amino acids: CASSLPVGRGQYF. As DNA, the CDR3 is TGTGCCAGCAGCCTACCCGTAGGACGGGGGCAGTACTTC.

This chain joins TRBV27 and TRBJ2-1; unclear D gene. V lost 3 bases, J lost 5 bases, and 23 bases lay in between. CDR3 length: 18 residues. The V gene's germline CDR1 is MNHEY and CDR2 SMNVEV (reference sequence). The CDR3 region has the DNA TGTGCCAGCAGTTTTTCCCCCCCTTTAGAACCCCTCCACAATGAGCAGTTCTTC. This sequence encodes CASSFSPPLEPLHNEQFF.

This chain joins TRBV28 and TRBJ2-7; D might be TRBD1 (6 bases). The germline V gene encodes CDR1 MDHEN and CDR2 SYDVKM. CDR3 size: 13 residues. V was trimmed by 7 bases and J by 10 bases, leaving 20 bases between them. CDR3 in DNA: TGTGCCAGCACGCGAACCACCGGGACAAATCAGTACTTC. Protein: CASTRTTGTNQYF.

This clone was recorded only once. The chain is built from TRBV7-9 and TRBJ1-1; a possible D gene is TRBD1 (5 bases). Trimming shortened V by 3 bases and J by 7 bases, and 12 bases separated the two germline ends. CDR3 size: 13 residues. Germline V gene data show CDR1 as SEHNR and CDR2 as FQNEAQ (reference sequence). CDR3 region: CASSFSQGLEAFF. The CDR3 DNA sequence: TGTGCCAGCAGCTTTTCGCAGGGACTTGAAGCTTTCTTT.

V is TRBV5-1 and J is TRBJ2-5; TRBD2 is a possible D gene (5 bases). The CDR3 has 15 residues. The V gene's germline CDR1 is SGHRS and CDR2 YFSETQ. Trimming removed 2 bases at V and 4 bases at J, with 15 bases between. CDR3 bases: TGCGCCAGCAGCTTTAGAGGGCTAGGGTTAGAGACCCAGTACTTC. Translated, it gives CASSFRGLGLETQYF.

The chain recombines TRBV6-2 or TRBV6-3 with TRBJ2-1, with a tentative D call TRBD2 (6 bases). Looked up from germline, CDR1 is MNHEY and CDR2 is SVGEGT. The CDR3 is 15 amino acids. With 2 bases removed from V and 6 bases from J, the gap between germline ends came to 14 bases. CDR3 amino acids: CASSYRAGGSNEQFF. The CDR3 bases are TGTGCCAGCAGTTACCGAGCGGGTGGAAGCAATGAGCAGTTCTTC.

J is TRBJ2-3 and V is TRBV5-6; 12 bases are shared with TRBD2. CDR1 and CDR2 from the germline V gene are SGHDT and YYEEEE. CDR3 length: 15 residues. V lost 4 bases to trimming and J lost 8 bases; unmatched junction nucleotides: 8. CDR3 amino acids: CASSDSTSGSGTQYF. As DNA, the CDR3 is TGTGCCAGCAGCGATTCGACTAGCGGGAGCGGTACGCAGTATTTT.

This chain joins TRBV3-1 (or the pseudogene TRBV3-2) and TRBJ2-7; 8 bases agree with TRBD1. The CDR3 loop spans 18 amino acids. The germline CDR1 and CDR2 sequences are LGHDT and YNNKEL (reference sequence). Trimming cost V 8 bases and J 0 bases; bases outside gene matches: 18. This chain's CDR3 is CASRGARQGKTLSYEQYF. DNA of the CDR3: TGTGCCAGCCGAGGAGCCCGACAGGGGAAAACTCTCTCCTACGAGCAGTACTTC.

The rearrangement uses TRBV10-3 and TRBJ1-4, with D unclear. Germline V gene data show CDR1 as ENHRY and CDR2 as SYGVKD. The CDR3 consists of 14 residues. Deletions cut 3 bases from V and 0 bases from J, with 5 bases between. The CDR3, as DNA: TGTGCCATCAGTGATCTTGCAACTAATGAAAAACTGTTTTTT. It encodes CAISDLATNEKLFF.

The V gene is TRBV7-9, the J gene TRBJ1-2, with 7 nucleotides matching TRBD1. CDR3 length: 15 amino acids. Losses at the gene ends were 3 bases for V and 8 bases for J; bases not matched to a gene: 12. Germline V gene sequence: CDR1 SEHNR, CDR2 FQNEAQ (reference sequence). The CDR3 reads CASSFQDRLGRGYTF. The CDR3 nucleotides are TGTGCCAGCAGCTTCCAGGACAGGCTCGGGAGAGGCTACACCTTC.

CDR3 residues: CASSQDIGATNEKLFF. The CDR3 coding sequence is TGTGCCAGCAGCCAAGATATAGGGGCAACTAATGAAAAACTGTTTTTT. The gene calls are TRBV3-1 (or the pseudogene TRBV3-2) and TRBJ1-4; possible D gene TRBD1, 5 bases. Trimming cost V 0 bases and J 0 bases, with 8 bases left between them. Germline CDR1 LGHDT, CDR2 YNNKEL (reference sequence). The CDR3 is 16 amino acids.

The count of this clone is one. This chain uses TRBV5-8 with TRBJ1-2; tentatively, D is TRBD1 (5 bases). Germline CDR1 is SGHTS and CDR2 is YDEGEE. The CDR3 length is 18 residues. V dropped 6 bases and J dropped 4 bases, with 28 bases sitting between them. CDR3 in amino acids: CASIIHDVSPLGAYGYTF. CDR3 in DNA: TGTGCCAGCATTATACACGATGTATCCCCCCTAGGGGCCTATGGCTACACCTTC.

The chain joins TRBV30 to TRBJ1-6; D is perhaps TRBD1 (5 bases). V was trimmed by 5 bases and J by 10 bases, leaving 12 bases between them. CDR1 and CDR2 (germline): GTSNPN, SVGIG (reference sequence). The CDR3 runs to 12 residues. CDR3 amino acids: CAWGTTGSPLHF. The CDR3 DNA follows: TGTGCCTGGGGGACGACGGGATCACCCCTCCACTTT.

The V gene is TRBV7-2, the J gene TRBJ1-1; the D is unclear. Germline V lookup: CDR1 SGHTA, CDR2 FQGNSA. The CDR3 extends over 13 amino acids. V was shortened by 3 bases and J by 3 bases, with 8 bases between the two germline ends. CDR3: CASSFTAYTEAFF. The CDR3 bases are TGTGCCAGCAGCTTCACAGCTTACACTGAAGCTTTCTTT.

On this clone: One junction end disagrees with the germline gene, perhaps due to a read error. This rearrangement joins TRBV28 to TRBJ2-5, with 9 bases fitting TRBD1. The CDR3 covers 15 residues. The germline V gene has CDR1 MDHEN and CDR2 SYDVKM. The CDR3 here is CANSRSTGGEETQYF. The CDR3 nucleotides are TGTGCCAACAGTCGATCTACAGGGGGCGAGGAGACCCAGTACTTC.

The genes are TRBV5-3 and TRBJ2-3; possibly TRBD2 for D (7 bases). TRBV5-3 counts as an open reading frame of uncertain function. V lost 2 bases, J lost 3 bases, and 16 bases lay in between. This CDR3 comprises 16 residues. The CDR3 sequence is CARSFLDGGTTDTQYF. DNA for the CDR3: TGTGCCAGAAGCTTCCTCGACGGGGGGACAACAGATACGCAGTATTTT.

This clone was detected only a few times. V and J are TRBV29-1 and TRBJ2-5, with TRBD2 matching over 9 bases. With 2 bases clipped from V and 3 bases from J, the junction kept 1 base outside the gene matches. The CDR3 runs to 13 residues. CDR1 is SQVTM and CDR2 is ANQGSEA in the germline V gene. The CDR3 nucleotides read TGCAGCGTTGAAAGGACTAGCGAAGAGACCCAGTACTTC. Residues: CSVERTSEETQYF.

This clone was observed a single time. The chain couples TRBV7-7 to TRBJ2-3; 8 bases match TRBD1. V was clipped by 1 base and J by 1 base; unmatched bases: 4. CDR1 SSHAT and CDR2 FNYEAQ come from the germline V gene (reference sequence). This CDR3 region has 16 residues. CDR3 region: CASSLGTGSGTDTQYF. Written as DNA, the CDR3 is TGTGCCAGCAGCTTAGGGACAGGGAGTGGCACAGATACGCAGTATTTT. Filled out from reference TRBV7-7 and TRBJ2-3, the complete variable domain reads GAGVSQSPRYKVTKRGQDVTLRCDPISSHATLYWYQQALGQGPEFLTYFNYEAQPDKSGLPSDRFSAERPEGSISTLTIQRTEQRDSAMYRCASSLGTGSGTDTQYFGPGTRLTVL.

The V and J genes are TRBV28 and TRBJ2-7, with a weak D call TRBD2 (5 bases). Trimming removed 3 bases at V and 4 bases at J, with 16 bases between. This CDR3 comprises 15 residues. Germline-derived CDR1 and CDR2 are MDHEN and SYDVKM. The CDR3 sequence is CASSFVGVGIYEQYF. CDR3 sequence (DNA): TGTGCCAGCAGTTTTGTGGGAGTCGGTATATACGAGCAGTACTTC.